What follows is one T cell receptor (beta chain) and its context. The entry originates in a study of cytomegalovirus exposure and HLA in healthy donors. Researchers ran the PCR with 60 Vbeta and 13 Jbeta primers. Only in-frame clones appear in the TCRdb table, and some are missing; sequencing was by immunoSEQ multiplex PCR. The sample lists over 200,000 clones, around 80% occurring once. The CDR3 totals 17 residues. The V gene's germline CDR1 is LNHDA and CDR2 SQIVND (reference sequence). V was clipped by 3 bases and J by 7 bases; unmatched bases: 15. This chain uses TRBV19 with TRBJ2-5, with 9 nucleotides matching TRBD2. The receptor comes from a male donor in good health and CMV-seronegative. The specimen was PBMCs. DNA for the CDR3: TGTGCCAGTAGTATCTCGCGGGAGGGCCCTCGGGTTGGGACCCAGTACTTC. It encodes CASSISREGPRVGTQYF.